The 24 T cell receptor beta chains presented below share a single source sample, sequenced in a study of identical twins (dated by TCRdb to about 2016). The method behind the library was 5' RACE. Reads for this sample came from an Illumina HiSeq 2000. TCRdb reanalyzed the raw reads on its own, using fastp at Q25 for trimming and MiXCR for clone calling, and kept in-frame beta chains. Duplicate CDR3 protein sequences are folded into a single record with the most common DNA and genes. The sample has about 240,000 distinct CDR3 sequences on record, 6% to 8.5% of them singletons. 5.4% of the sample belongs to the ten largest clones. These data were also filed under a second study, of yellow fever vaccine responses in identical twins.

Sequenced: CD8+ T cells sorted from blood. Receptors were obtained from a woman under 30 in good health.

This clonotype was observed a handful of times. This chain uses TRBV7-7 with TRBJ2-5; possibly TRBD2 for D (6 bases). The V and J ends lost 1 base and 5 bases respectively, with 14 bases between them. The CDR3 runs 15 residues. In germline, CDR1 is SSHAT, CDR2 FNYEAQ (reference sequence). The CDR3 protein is CASSLELAEGETQYF. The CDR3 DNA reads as TGTGCCAGCAGCTTAGAACTAGCCGAGGGGGAGACCCAGTACTTC.

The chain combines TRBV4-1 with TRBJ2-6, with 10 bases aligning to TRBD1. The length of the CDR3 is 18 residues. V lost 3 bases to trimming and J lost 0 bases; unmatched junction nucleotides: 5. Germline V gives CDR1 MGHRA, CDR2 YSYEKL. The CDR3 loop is CASSHPRTGGSGANVLTF. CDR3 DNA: TGCGCCAGCAGCCACCCCCGGACAGGGGGCTCTGGGGCCAACGTCCTGACTTTC.

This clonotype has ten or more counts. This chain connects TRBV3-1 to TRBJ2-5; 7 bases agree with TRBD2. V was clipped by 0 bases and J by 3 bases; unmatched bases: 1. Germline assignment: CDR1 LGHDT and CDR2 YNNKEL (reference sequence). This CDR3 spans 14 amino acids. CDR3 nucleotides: TGTGCCAGCAGCCAAGAAGGGACTAAAGAGACCCAGTACTTC. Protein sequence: CASSQEGTKETQYF.

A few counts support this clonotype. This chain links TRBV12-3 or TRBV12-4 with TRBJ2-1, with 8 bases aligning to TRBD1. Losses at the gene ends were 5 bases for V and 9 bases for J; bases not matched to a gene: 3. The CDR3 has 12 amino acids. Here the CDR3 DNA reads TGTGCCAGCAGTCCGGACAGGGCTGAGCAGTTCTTC. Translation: CASSPDRAEQFF.

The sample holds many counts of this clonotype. CDR3 sequence: CASSLGDEQFF. CDR3 sequence (DNA): TGTGCCAGCAGTTTAGGGGATGAGCAGTTCTTC. V usage is TRBV28 and J usage is TRBJ2-1; D gene ambiguous. The CDR3 spans 11 residues. V was trimmed by 2 bases and J by 8 bases, leaving 4 bases between them. CDR1 and CDR2 (germline): MDHEN, SYDVKM.

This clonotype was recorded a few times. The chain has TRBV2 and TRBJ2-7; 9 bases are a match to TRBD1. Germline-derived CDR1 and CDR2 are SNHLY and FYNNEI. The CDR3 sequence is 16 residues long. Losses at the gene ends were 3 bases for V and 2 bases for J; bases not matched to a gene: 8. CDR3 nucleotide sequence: TGTGCCAGCAGTGAGGGGACAGGGCGGGGCCCCTACGAGCAGTACTTC. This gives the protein CASSEGTGRGPYEQYF.

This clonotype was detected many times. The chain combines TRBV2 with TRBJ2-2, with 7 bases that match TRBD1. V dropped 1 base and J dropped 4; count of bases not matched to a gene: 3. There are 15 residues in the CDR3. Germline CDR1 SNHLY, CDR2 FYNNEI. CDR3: CASSEDRGRTGELFF. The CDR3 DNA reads TGTGCCAGCAGTGAAGACAGGGGACGCACCGGGGAGCTGTTTTTT.

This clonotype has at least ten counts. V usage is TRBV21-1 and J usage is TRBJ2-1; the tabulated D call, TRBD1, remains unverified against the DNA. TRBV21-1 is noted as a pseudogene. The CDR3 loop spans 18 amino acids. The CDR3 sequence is CASSKVVWTVRSYNEQFF. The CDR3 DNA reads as TGTGCCAGCAGCAAAGTGGTATGGACAGTGCGATCCTACAATGAGCAGTTCTTC.

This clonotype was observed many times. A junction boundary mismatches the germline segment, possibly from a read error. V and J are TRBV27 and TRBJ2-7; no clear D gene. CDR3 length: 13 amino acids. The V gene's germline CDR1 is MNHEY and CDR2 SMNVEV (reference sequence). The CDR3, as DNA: TGTGCCAGCAGTTCCGAAGGGTTCTACGGGCAGTACTTC. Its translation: CASSSEGFYGQYF.

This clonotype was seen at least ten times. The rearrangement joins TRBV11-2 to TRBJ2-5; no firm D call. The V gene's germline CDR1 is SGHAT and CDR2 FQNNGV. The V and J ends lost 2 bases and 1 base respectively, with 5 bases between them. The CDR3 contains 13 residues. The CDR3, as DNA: TGTGCCAGCAGCTTACGGCTCCAAGAGACCCAGTACTTC. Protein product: CASSLRLQETQYF.

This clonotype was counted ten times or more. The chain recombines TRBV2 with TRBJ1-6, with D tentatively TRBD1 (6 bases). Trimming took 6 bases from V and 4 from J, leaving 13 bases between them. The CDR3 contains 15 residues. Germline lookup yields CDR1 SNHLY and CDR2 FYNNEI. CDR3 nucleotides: TGTGCCAGCAGGAAGGACAGAGGATATAATTCACCCCTCCACTTT. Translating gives CASRKDRGYNSPLHF.

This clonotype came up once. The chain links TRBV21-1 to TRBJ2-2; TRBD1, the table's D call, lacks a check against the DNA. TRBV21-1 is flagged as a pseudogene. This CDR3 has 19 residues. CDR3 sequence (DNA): TGTGCCAGCAGCAAAGTGGGACCCCCCGGGACGGAGAACACCGGGGAGCTGTTTTTT. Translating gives CASSKVGPPGTENTGELFF.

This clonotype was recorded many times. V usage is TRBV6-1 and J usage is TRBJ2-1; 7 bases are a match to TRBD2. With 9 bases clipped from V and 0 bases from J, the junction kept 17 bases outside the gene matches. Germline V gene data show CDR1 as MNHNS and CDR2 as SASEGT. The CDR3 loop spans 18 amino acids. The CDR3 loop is CASRRDLPSGGSYNEQFF. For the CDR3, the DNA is TGTGCCAGTCGACGGGATTTGCCTTCGGGGGGCTCCTACAATGAGCAGTTCTTC.

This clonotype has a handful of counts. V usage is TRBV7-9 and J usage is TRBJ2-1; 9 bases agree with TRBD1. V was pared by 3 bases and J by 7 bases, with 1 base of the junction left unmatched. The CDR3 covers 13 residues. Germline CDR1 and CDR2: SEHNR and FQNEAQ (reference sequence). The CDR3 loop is CASSFDRGNEQFF. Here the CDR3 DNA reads TGTGCCAGCAGCTTTGACAGGGGGAATGAGCAGTTCTTC.

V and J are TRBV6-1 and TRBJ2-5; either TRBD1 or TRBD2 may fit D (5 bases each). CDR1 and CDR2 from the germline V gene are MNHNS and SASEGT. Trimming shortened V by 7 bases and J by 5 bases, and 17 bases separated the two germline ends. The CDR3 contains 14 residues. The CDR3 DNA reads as TGTGCCAGCACCTTGTCTGGGGGAGCGGAGACCCAGTACTTC. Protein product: CASTLSGGAETQYF.

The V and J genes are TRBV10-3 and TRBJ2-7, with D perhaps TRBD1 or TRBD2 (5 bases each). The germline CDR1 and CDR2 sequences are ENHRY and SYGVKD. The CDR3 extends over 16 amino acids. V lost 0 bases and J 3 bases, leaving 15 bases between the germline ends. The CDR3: CAISESKGTHHYEQYV. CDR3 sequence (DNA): TGTGCCATCAGTGAGTCGAAGGGGACGCACCACTACGAGCAGTACGTC.

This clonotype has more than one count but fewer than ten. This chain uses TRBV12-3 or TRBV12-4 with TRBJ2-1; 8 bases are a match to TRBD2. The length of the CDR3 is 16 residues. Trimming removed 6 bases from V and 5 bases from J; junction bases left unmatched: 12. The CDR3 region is CASSLPSSGLDNEQFF. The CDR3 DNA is TGTGCCAGCAGCCTTCCGTCTAGCGGGTTAGACAATGAGCAGTTCTTC.

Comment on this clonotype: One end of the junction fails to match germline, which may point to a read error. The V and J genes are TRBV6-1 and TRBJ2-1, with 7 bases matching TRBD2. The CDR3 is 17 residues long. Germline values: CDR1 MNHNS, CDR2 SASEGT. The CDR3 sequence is CASSEDLGLAVLNQQFF. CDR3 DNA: TGTGCCAGCAGTGAAGATTTAGGGCTAGCGGTCCTCAATCAGCAGTTCTTC.

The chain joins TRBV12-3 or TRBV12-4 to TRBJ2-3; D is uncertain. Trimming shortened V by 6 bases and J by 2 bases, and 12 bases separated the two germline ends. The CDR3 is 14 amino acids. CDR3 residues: CASRLNTPTDTQYF. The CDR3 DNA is TGTGCCAGCAGGTTAAACACACCCACAGATACGCAGTATTTT.

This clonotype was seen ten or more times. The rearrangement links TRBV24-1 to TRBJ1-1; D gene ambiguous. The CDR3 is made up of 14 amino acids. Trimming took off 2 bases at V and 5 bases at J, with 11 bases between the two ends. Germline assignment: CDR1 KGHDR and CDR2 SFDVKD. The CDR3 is CATSDSFSGTEAFF. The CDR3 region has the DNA TGTGCCACCAGTGATTCGTTCAGCGGTACTGAAGCTTTCTTT.

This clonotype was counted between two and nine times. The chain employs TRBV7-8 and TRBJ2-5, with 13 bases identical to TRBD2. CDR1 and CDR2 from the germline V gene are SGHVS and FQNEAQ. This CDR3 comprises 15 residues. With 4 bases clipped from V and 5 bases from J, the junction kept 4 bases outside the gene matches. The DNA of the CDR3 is TGTGCCAGCAGCTCGACTAGCGGGGGGTTGGAGACCCAGTACTTC. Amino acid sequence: CASSSTSGGLETQYF.

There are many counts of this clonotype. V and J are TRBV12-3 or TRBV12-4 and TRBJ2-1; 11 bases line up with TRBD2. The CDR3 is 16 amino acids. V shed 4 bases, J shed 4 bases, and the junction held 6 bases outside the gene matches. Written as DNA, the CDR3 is TGTGCCAGCAGTTCCACTAGCGGGGGAGATTACAATGAGCAGTTCTTC. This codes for CASSSTSGGDYNEQFF.

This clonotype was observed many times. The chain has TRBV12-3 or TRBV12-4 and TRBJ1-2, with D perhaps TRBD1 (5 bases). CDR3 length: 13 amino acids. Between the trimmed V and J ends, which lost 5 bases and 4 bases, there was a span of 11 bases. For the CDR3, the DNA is TGTGCCAGCAGTCCGGGACCCACCTATGGCTACACCTTC. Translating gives CASSPGPTYGYTF.

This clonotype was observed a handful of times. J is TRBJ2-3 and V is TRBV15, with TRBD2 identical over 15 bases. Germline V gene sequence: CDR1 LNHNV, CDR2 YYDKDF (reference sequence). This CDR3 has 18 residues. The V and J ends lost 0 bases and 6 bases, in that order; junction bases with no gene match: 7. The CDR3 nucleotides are TGTGCCACCAGCAGAGACTGGACTAGCGGGAGGGCCGGGGATACGCAGTATTTT. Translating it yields CATSRDWTSGRAGDTQYF.